This T cell receptor beta chain was sequenced in a study of T cells in Graves' hyperthyroidism and ophthalmopathy. Amplified TCR beta CDR3 regions derived from RNA transcripts. First-round RT-PCR targeting the TCR CDR3 was performed with the HTBI primer set. One entry per CDR3 protein, called by TCRdb with MiXCR from the multiplex PCR reads. The sample lists 450,000 to 700,000 distinct CDR3 sequences; about 45% were seen once. The germline V gene encodes CDR1 LNHDA and CDR2 SQIVND (reference sequence). The CDR3 length is 13 residues. The V gene end was trimmed by 6 bases and the J gene end by 1 base; junction bases not matched to a gene: 2.

V usage is TRBV19 and J usage is TRBJ1-1; 7 bases are shared with TRBD1. This TCR was sampled from an adult woman with Graves' disease, either hyperthyroidism or ophthalmopathy (not recorded which). The source material was peripheral blood or thyroid tissue (not recorded which). The CDR3 is CASRTGQNTEAFF. The CDR3 DNA is TGTGCCAGTAGGACAGGGCAGAACACTGAAGCTTTCTTT.